The clone carrying this TCR beta chain occurred a few times. Stated time point: patch test 2, 6 weeks after DPC sensitization. The treatment is: therapeutic diphenylcyclopropenone sensitization with weekly scalp DPC. The starting material, unfractionated whole blood, was used for total RNA extraction. This entry comes from a study of human T cells and chemical hapten exposure. This CDR3 contains 14 residues. The ends were cut back, 5 bases at V and 4 bases at J, with 9 bases in the middle. From germline, CDR1 is KGHSH and CDR2 LQKENI. Via MiXCR, TCRdb re-called the RACE reads, giving one row per CDR3 protein. This sample yields some 42,000 distinct CDR3 sequences, of which about 9.6% are seen a single time; 14% belongs to the top ten.

The rearrangement uses TRBV18 and TRBJ2-6; perhaps TRBD2 as D (6 bases). This sample comprised whole blood, obtained in connection with sensitization to the hapten diphenylcyclopropenone (DPC). This receptor was taken from a woman aged 25 to 39 with alopecia areata. Some clones in this sample may be carry-over from other donors' samples. CDR3 sequence reads: CASSRDSGANVLTF. The CDR3 nucleotides read TGTGCCAGCTCAAGGGACTCAGGGGCCAACGTCCTGACTTTC. The full variable domain, with the rest looked up from reference TRBV18 and TRBJ2-6, is NAGVMQNPRHLVRRRGQEARLRCSPMKGHSHVYWYRQLPEEGLKFMVYLQKENIIDESGMPKERFSAEFPKEGPSILRIQQVVRGDSAAYFCASSRDSGANVLTFGAGSRLTVL.